Detailed here is one T cell receptor beta chain. TCRdb's copy holds only in-frame clones and misses some; the assay was immunoSEQ multiplex PCR. The sample includes tens of thousands of clones, 92% seen only once; the top ten take 0.27%. The data stem from a study of technical replicates of blood from a handful of donors. V was clipped by 4 bases and J by 1 base; unmatched bases: 12. This CDR3 has 17 amino acids. Germline V gene sequence: CDR1 LNHDA, CDR2 SQIVND (reference sequence). Sequencing was performed on T cells isolated from PBMCs. This chain uses TRBV19 with TRBJ1-2, with 7 bases lining up with TRBD1. This sequence was found in a human donor in good health. The DNA of the CDR3 is TGTGCCAGTAGTAACTACCTTCGGGGACAGATTAACTATGGCTACACCTTC. It specifies CASSNYLRGQINYGYTF. The whole variable domain, remainder taken from reference TRBV19 and TRBJ1-2, is DGGITQSPKYLFRKEGQNVTLSCEQNLNHDAMYWYRQDPGQGLRLIYYSQIVNDFQKGDIAEGYSVSREKKESFPLTVTSAQKNPTAFYLCASSNYLRGQINYGYTFGSGTRLTVV.